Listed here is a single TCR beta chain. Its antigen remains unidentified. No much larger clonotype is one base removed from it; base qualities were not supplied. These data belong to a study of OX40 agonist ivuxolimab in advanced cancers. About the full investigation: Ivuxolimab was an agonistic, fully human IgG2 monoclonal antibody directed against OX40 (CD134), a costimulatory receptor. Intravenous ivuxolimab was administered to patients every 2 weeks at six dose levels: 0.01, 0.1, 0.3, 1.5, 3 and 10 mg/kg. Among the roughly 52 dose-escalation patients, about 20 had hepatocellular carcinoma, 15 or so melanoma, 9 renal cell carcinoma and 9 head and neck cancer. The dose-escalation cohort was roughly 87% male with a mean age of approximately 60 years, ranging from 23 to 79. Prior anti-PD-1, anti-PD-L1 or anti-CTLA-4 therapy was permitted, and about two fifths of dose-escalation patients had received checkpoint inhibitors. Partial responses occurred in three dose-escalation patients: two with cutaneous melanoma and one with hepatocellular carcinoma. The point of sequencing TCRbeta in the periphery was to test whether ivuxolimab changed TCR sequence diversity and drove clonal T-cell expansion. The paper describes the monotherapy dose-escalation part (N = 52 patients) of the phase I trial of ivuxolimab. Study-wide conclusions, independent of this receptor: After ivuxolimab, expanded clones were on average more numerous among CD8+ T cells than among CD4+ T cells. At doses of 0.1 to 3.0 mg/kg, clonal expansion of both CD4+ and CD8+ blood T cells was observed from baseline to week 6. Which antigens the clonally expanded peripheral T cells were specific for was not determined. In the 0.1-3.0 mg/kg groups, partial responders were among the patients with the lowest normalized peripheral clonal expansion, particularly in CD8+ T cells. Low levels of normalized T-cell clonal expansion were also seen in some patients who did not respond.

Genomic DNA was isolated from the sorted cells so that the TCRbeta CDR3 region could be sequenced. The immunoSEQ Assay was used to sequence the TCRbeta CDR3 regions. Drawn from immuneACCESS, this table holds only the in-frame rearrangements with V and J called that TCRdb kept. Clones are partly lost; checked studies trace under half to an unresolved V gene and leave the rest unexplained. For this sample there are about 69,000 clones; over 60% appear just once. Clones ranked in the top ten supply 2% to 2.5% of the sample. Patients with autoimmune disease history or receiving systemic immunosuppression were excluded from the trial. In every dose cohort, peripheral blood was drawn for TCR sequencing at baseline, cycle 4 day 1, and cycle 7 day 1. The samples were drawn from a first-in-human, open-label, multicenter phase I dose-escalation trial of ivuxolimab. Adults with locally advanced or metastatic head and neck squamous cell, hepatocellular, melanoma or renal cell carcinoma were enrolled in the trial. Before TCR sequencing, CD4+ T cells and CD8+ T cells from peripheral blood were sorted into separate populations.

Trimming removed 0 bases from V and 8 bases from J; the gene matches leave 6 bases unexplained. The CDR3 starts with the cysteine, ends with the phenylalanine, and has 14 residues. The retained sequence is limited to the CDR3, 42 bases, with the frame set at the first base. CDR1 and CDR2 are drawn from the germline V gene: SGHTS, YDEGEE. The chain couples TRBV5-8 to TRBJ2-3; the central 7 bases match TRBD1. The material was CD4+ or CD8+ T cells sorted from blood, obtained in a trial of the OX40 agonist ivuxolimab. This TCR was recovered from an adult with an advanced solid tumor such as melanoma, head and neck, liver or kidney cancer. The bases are TGTGCCAGCAGCTTGGACAGGGGCGGAGGTACGCAGTATTTT. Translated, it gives CASSLDRGGGTQYF.